This T cell receptor beta chain originates from a study of early T cells in non-severe SARS-CoV-2 infection. About the research overall: Chains were unpaired, as sequencing was done on bulk RNA from unsorted whole blood.

The ends were cut back, 2 bases at V and 5 bases at J, with 10 bases in the middle. CDR1 and CDR2 from the germline V gene are SGHTA and FQGNSA. The CDR3 is 14 amino acids. Unique molecular identifiers were attached to individual cDNA molecules. TCRdb independently ran MiXCR on the 5' RACE reads; one entry per CDR3 protein. The sample includes more than 25,000 distinct CDR3 sequences, less than 7.5% of them seen just once. Study-wide points: VDJdb matching skewed toward anti-spike CD8 responses, missing private and CD4 specificities.

The sample holds many counts of this clonotype. Its antigen is undetermined. The V call is TRBV7-2, the J call TRBJ2-1; either TRBD1 or TRBD2 may supply D (6 bases each). This TCR was sampled from an adult who was a healthcare worker with PCR-confirmed SARS-CoV-2 infection or an uninfected control (not recorded which). Sequencing was carried out using whole blood. For the CDR3, the DNA is TGTGCCAGCAGCTTAACTGGGGGGCACAATGAGCAGTTCTTC. Encoded protein: CASSLTGGHNEQFF.